This T cell receptor beta chain was identified in a study of human T cells and chemical hapten exposure. At the level of the study: Patients received weekly diphenylcyclopropenone doses to the scalp throughout the approximately 24-week study. Alopecia areata, totalis or universalis affected patients, mainly female.

As to time point: patch test 1, 2 weeks after DPC sensitization. Sample treatment: therapeutic diphenylcyclopropenone sensitization with weekly scalp DPC. General study results and limits: Compared to controls, expanded TCRs made significantly more large clusters of similar CDR3s. TCRs exceeding 1 in 1000 frequency stayed unchanged with DPC sensitization.

TCRdb processed the RACE reads anew with MiXCR; each CDR3 protein has one entry. The repertoire includes some 87,000 distinct CDR3 sequences, 9% to 12% of them detected once, and approximately 1.4% sits in the top ten. The trim removed 0 bases at V and 4 bases at J, leaving 3 bases unmatched. From germline, CDR1 is LGHNA and CDR2 YNFKEQ. The CDR3 runs to 16 residues. Concerning this clonotype: Its antigen remains unknown.

This rearrangement joins TRBV4-2 to TRBJ2-2; 9 positions agree with TRBD1. The sequences come from whole blood, collected in connection with sensitization to the hapten diphenylcyclopropenone (DPC). The sequence was obtained from a woman between 50 and 59 years old with alopecia areata. Some clones in this sample may be carry-over from other donors' samples. Written as DNA, the CDR3 is TGTGCCAGCAGCCAAGAGACAGGGGGAGGCACCGGGGAGCTGTTTTTT. Residues: CASSQETGGGTGELFF.